The 21 T cell receptor beta chains reported below all come from one sample, sequenced in a study of low-dose radiotherapy and immunotherapy resistance in tumors. Time point indicated: after trial treatment. Specified treatment: LDRT plus nivolumab, ipilimumab, low-dose cyclophosphamide and aspirin (RACIN trial). Both TCRalpha and TCRbeta chains were reverse transcribed with V-gene-specific primers. TCR amplification used roughly 20 PCR cycles, a constant-region primer and a V-primer adapter. TCRdb passed the reads through MiXCR, listing each CDR3 protein once. In the table there are approximately 100,000 distinct CDR3 sequences, less than 25% of which are singletons. The sample was PBMCs, taken after low-dose radiotherapy plus immunotherapy. Receptors were obtained from a male donor with prostate cancer.

This clonotype was detected ten times or more. This chain connects TRBV20-1 to TRBJ2-1, with D unresolved. The V gene's germline CDR1 is DFQATT and CDR2 SNEGSKA (reference sequence). V dropped 2 bases and J dropped 10 bases, with 24 bases sitting between them. The CDR3 totals 16 residues. The CDR3 sequence is CSARKLGVRTDSEQFF. In nucleotides, the CDR3 is TGCAGTGCTAGAAAGTTGGGTGTCCGCACCGACTCCGAGCAGTTCTTC.

Only a few counts were recorded for this clonotype. V is TRBV12-3 or TRBV12-4 and J is TRBJ2-5, with D possibly matching TRBD1 (6 bases). This CDR3 is built from 18 residues. Trimming shortened V by 4 bases and J by 3 bases, and 24 bases separated the two germline ends. CDR3: CASSSPTYGQPTEETQYF. The CDR3 coding sequence is TGTGCCAGCAGTTCCCCTACCTACGGACAGCCAACAGAAGAGACCCAGTACTTC.

In its sample, this clonotype was seen many times. V and J are TRBV7-9 and TRBJ2-7; 12 nucleotides line up with TRBD2. The germline V gene has CDR1 SEHNR and CDR2 FQNEAQ (reference sequence). Germline trimming cut 0 bases from V and 1 base from J; bases unmatched to any gene: 10. This CDR3 has 19 amino acids. The CDR3 spells CASSLATGSGLAGSYEQYF. The CDR3 nucleotides are TGTGCCAGCAGCTTAGCCACAGGGTCGGGACTAGCGGGTTCCTACGAGCAGTACTTC.

The V gene is TRBV13, the J gene TRBJ2-3; 9 positions match TRBD1. The CDR3 has 16 residues. Germline V gene lookup returns CDR1 PRHDT and CDR2 FYEKMQ (reference sequence). V gave up 5 bases and J gave up 1 base; unmatched junction bases: 7. The CDR3 DNA sequence: TGTGCCAGCAGCCTACAGGGGGCTTGTGGCACAGATACGCAGTATTTT. Translated, it gives CASSLQGACGTDTQYF. Using reference TRBV13 and TRBJ2-3 for the parts outside the CDR3, the full variable domain is AAGVIQSPRHLIKEKRETATLKCYPIPRHDTVYWYQQGPGQDPQFLISFYEKMQSDKGSIPDRFSAQQFSDYHSELNMSSLELGDSALYFCASSLQGACGTDTQYFGPGTRLTVL.

In its sample, this clonotype was seen many times. V usage is TRBV5-1 and J usage is TRBJ2-5, with 7 bases matching TRBD1. The CDR3 runs 12 residues. V was clipped by 7 bases and J by 2 bases; unmatched bases: 2. CDR1 and CDR2 from the germline V gene are SGHRS and YFSETQ. CDR3 DNA sequence: TGCGCCAGCCGGGACAGACAAGAGACCCAGTACTTC. Amino acid sequence: CASRDRQETQYF.

This clonotype was detected ten times or more. The chain carries TRBV5-1 and TRBJ2-1; D is unclear. Germline V lookup: CDR1 SGHRS, CDR2 YFSETQ. V shed 2 bases and J shed 5 bases, with 11 bases lying between them. The CDR3 is made up of 14 amino acids. CDR3: CASSLGGFHNEQFF. In DNA, the CDR3 is TGCGCCAGCAGCTTAGGTGGGTTCCACAATGAGCAGTTCTTC.

This clonotype was detected ten times or more. V and J are TRBV2 and TRBJ1-1; 7 nucleotides line up with TRBD1. The CDR3 consists of 13 residues. Germline CDR1 and CDR2: SNHLY and FYNNEI. V trimming: 9 bases; J trimming: 0 bases; junction bases outside the gene matches: 4. CDR3 region: CASGQGVNTEAFF. CDR3 coding DNA: TGTGCCAGTGGGCAGGGGGTGAACACTGAAGCTTTCTTT.

This clonotype came up a few times. V and J are TRBV29-1 and TRBJ2-1; tentatively, D is TRBD1 (6 bases). Trimming pared 0 bases from V and 0 bases from J, leaving 12 bases between. The CDR3 runs 16 residues. Germline-derived CDR1 and CDR2 are SQVTM and ANQGSEA. CDR3 sequence reads: CSVEDQDRGSYNEQFF. CDR3 in DNA: TGCAGCGTTGAAGATCAGGACAGAGGCTCCTACAATGAGCAGTTCTTC.

V gene TRBV2 combines with J gene TRBJ2-3; 7 nucleotides align to TRBD2. Trimming at V came to 7 bases and at J to 0 bases, leaving 7 bases not matched to a gene. The CDR3 is 15 amino acids. Germline V gene lookup returns CDR1 SNHLY and CDR2 FYNNEI. The CDR3 bases are TGTGCCAGCACCCTACTAGCGCCTAGCACAGATACGCAGTATTTT. It translates to CASTLLAPSTDTQYF.

This clonotype was recorded many times. This chain links TRBV6-2 or TRBV6-3 with TRBJ2-1; D is uncertain. This CDR3 contains 16 residues. Germline CDR1 reads MNHEY; CDR2 reads SVGEGT. Trimming removed 5 bases at V and 5 bases at J, with 19 bases between. CDR3 nucleotides: TGTGCCAGCAGTGCCTATACTGTGACGATAAACAATGAGCAGTTCTTC. It yields the protein CASSAYTVTINNEQFF.

This clonotype was detected many times. The J gene is TRBJ1-1, the V gene TRBV9; D perhaps matches TRBD1 (6 bases). This CDR3 spans 14 amino acids. Germline V CDR1 and CDR2: SGDLS, YYNGEE. V lost 0 bases and J 4 bases, leaving 10 bases between the germline ends. Here the CDR3 reads CASSVGGGTTEAFF. Written as DNA, the CDR3 is TGTGCCAGCAGCGTAGGGGGGGGCACCACTGAAGCTTTCTTT.

This clonotype was detected ten times or more. The genes are TRBV4-1 and TRBJ1-1, with 7 bases matching TRBD1. The CDR3 is 20 amino acids. Looked up from germline, CDR1 is MGHRA and CDR2 is YSYEKL. The trim removed 4 bases at V and 4 bases at J, leaving 24 bases unmatched. The CDR3 nucleotides are TGCGCCAGCAGCCCCCCTCCGGTGCAGGGACAGCACCTTTTTGGCACTGAAGCTTTCTTT. Translation: CASSPPPVQGQHLFGTEAFF.

This clonotype was seen ten or more times. The CDR3 loop is CASTIGWGEGNSPLHF. The DNA of the CDR3 is TGCGCCAGCACCATCGGGTGGGGGGAGGGGAATTCACCCCTCCACTTT. This rearrangement joins TRBV4-1 to TRBJ1-6; maybe TRBD1 (5 bases). CDR3 size: 16 residues. V lost 7 bases and J lost 7, with 20 bases in between. The germline V gene encodes CDR1 MGHRA and CDR2 YSYEKL.

This clonotype was seen repeatedly, ten times or more. The chain links TRBV12-5 to TRBJ1-1; no definite D call. Between the trimmed V and J ends, which lost 4 bases and 1 base, there was a span of 7 bases. CDR3 length: 13 amino acids. The V gene's germline CDR1 is LGHNT and CDR2 FRNRAP. CDR3 loop: CASGSNQNTEAFF. CDR3 in DNA: TGTGCTAGTGGTTCTAACCAGAACACTGAAGCTTTCTTT.

Of note for this clonotype: The likely explanation is a read error, given a far larger clone one base away. The chain couples TRBV7-9 to TRBJ1-5, with D uncertain. This CDR3 is 13 amino acids long. CDR1 and CDR2 (germline): SEHNR, FQNEAQ (reference sequence). The CDR3 nucleotides read TGTGCCAGCAGCTACCGTAGCAATCATCCCCAGCATTTT. Protein sequence: CASSYRSNHPQHF.

This clonotype was picked up many times. The chain has TRBV6-6 and TRBJ1-5, with D perhaps matching TRBD1 (6 bases). Germline V gene data show CDR1 as MNHNY and CDR2 as SVGAGI (reference sequence). This CDR3 has 16 amino acids. V was trimmed by 2 bases and J by 0 bases, leaving 11 bases between them. The CDR3 region has the DNA TGTGCCAGCAGTTACCAGGGACAAATTAGCAATCAGCCCCAGCATTTT. Encoded protein: CASSYQGQISNQPQHF.

At least ten counts were recorded for this clonotype. The V gene is TRBV30, the J gene TRBJ2-7, with D perhaps matching TRBD2 (6 bases). CDR1 is GTSNPN and CDR2 is SVGIG in the germline V gene (reference sequence). This CDR3 has 12 residues. V shed 3 bases and J shed 4 bases, with 10 bases lying between them. CDR3 DNA: TGTGCCTGGAGCACCGGGACTTACGAGCAGTACTTC. Translation: CAWSTGTYEQYF.

The chain couples TRBV5-5 to TRBJ2-5; D may match TRBD1 or TRBD2 (5 bases each). Per germline, CDR1 SGHKS and CDR2 YYEKEE (reference sequence). This CDR3 comprises 15 residues. Deletions cut 2 bases from V and 1 base from J, with 12 bases between. CDR3 amino acids: CASSLVGTVQETQYF. The CDR3 DNA sequence: TGTGCCAGCAGCTTAGTGGGGACGGTCCAAGAGACCCAGTACTTC.

This clonotype was counted at least ten times. This chain connects TRBV2 to TRBJ2-1; TRBD1 agrees at 11 bases. The CDR3 runs 15 residues. V lost 1 base, J lost 8 bases, and 4 bases stayed unmatched. CDR1 SNHLY and CDR2 FYNNEI come from the germline V gene. Here the CDR3 reads CASSEVGQGDDEQFF. CDR3 coding DNA: TGTGCCAGCAGTGAAGTGGGACAGGGGGACGATGAGCAGTTCTTC.

V usage is TRBV12-3 or TRBV12-4 and J usage is TRBJ2-7, with TRBD2 matching 12 bases. The CDR3 spans 16 residues. V lost 5 bases and J lost 1; bases outside the gene matches: 6. CDR3 nucleotides: TGTGCCAGCAGTCCCTCACTAGCGGGGGGTTCCTACGAGCAGTACTTC. It translates to CASSPSLAGGSYEQYF.

Ten or more counts support this clonotype. The J gene is TRBJ2-4, the V gene TRBV20-1; D not resolved. The CDR3 has 11 residues. The germline V gene encodes CDR1 DFQATT and CDR2 SNEGSKA (reference sequence). CDR3 protein: CSPSLGNIQYF. The CDR3 bases are TGCAGCCCAAGCTTGGGAAACATTCAGTACTTC.